A single sample is the source of the 20 T cell receptor beta chains below, sequenced in a study of blood T cell repertoires in COVID-19 (dated by TCRdb to the early 2020s). The receptor library was made with the immunoSEQ multiplex PCR assay. Drawn from immuneACCESS, this table holds only the in-frame rearrangements with V and J called that TCRdb kept. Clones are partly lost; checked studies trace under half to an unresolved V gene and leave the rest unexplained. This sample comprises approximately 350,000 clones, around 90% of them detected only once. In total, the top ten clones hold roughly 3.3% of the sample. Sequencing used peripheral blood. All receptors derive from a woman in her late teens or twenties who had recovered from COVID-19.

For this clone: Distinct nucleotide sequences in the sample also encode this CDR3. This chain links TRBV12-3 or TRBV12-4 with TRBJ2-2; D is uncertain. CDR3 length equals 13 residues. V was pared by 6 bases and J by 5 bases, with 10 bases between. CDR3 in DNA: TGTGCCAGCAGCCTGTCTAGGACCGGGGAGCTGTTTTTT. Translation: CASSLSRTGELFF.

The chain has TRBV19 and TRBJ1-2, with D possibly TRBD1 on 5 matching bases. The V gene lost 4 bases and the J gene lost 3 bases, with 6 bases spanning the gap. Germline V gene lookup returns CDR1 LNHDA and CDR2 SQIVND (reference sequence). This CDR3 is built from 12 residues. The CDR3, as DNA: TGTGCCAGTAGTAAGGGGTACTATGGCTACACCTTC. Amino acids: CASSKGYYGYTF.

The CDR3 region is CASSPWGGITGELFF. CDR3 nucleotides: TGTGCCAGCAGCCCCTGGGGAGGAATCACCGGGGAGCTGTTTTTT. The rearrangement links TRBV7-2 to TRBJ2-2; D is perhaps TRBD2 (6 bases). The CDR3 spans 15 residues. V was cut by 5 bases and J by 4 bases, with 14 bases left in between. The germline V gene encodes CDR1 SGHTA and CDR2 FQGNSA. Filled out from reference TRBV7-2 and TRBJ2-2, the complete variable domain reads GAGVSQSPSNKVTEKGKDVELRCDPISGHTALYWYRQSLGQGLEFLIYFQGNSAPDKSGLPSDRFSAERTGGSVSTLTIQRTQQEDSAVYLCASSPWGGITGELFFGEGSRLTVL.

The rearrangement uses TRBV10-3 and TRBJ1-2; D possibly corresponds to TRBD1 (6 bases). Germline CDR1 ENHRY, CDR2 SYGVKD. V lost 8 bases, J lost 8 bases, and 15 bases lay in between. The CDR3 is 12 residues long. The CDR3 DNA reads TGTGCCATCGCTAGGGGGGGCGGCGGCTACACCTTC. Translation gives CAIARGGGGYTF.

This rearrangement joins TRBV11-2 to TRBJ1-4; perhaps TRBD1 as D (5 bases). CDR3 size: 18 residues. Trimming cost V 0 bases and J 0 bases, with 14 bases left between them. Germline V CDR1 and CDR2: SGHAT, FQNNGV. The CDR3 region is CASSLENRRHATNEKLFF. In nucleotides, the CDR3 is TGTGCCAGCAGCTTAGAGAACAGGCGACATGCAACTAATGAAAAACTGTTTTTT.

The J gene is TRBJ2-7, the V gene TRBV5-5, with 9 nucleotides matching TRBD1. Trimming at V came to 4 bases and at J to 4 bases, leaving 9 bases not matched to a gene. Germline loops: CDR1 SGHKS, CDR2 YYEKEE (reference sequence). CDR3 length equals 15 residues. The CDR3 sequence: CASSPKGQGGYEQYV. CDR3 in DNA: TGTGCCAGCAGCCCGAAGGGACAGGGTGGGTACGAGCAGTACGTC.

The chain recombines TRBV19 with TRBJ1-2; 9 positions agree with TRBD1. Germline V gene sequence: CDR1 LNHDA, CDR2 SQIVND (reference sequence). The CDR3 loop spans 15 amino acids. J was trimmed by 5 bases and V by 4 bases; bases with no gene match: 8. As DNA, the CDR3 is TGTGCCAGTAGTACCCCGGGACAGGGCGGATATGGCTACACCTTC. This codes for CASSTPGQGGYGYTF.

The chain uses TRBV12-5 and TRBJ2-2; the match to TRBD2 covers 10 bases. Germline CDR1 is LGHNT and CDR2 is FRNRAP. There are 17 residues in the CDR3. The V segment lost 6 bases and the J segment 7 bases; nucleotides outside the gene matches: 14. CDR3 region: CASGRGLAESRIGELFF. The CDR3, as DNA: TGTGCTAGTGGGAGAGGACTAGCGGAGTCAAGGATCGGGGAGCTGTTTTTT.

Only a few counts were recorded for this clone. The chain links TRBV11-3 to TRBJ1-1; TRBD1 aligns across 10 bases. Germline V gives CDR1 SGHNT, CDR2 YENEEA. This CDR3 contains 14 residues. Trimming removed 4 bases from V and 5 bases from J; junction bases left unmatched: 4. This CDR3 reads CASSSTGGRTEAFF. Here the CDR3 DNA reads TGTGCCAGCAGCTCGACAGGGGGCCGGACTGAAGCTTTCTTT.

The rearrangement joins TRBV5-4 to TRBJ2-7, with a possible D match to TRBD1 (6 bases). The V and J ends lost 4 bases and 1 base respectively, with 18 bases between them. Germline V gives CDR1 SGHNT, CDR2 YYREEE (reference sequence). CDR3 size: 16 residues. The CDR3 protein is CASSKGNRDGSYEQYV. The CDR3 DNA sequence: TGTGCCAGCAGCAAGGGGAACAGGGATGGATCCTACGAGCAGTACGTC.

The J gene is TRBJ2-1, the V gene TRBV24-1; D may be TRBD2 (7 bases). V shed 6 bases and J shed 0 bases, with 17 bases lying between them. This CDR3 contains 17 residues. The germline V gene has CDR1 KGHDR and CDR2 SFDVKD. Here the CDR3 DNA reads TGTGCCACCAGTCCCGTGGGGGGGGCCGGCTCCTACAATGAGCAGTTCTTC. This encodes CATSPVGGAGSYNEQFF.

The V gene is TRBV24-1, the J gene TRBJ2-7, with 8 bases that match TRBD2. Looked up from germline, CDR1 is KGHDR and CDR2 is SFDVKD. V was pared by 3 bases and J by 2 bases, with 8 bases of the junction left unmatched. The CDR3 sequence is 16 residues long. CDR3 nucleotide sequence: TGTGCCACCAGTGATCCAGCGGGAGAACCCCCCTACGAGCAGTACGTC. It yields the protein CATSDPAGEPPYEQYV.

V usage is TRBV30 and J usage is TRBJ2-1, with TRBD2 matching 8 bases. The CDR3 spans 16 residues. Germline CDR1 and CDR2: GTSNPN and SVGIG (reference sequence). Trimming cost V 1 base and J 5 bases; bases outside gene matches: 10. CDR3 coding DNA: TGTGCCTGGAGTGCCCCCTCAGCGGGAGCTAACAATGAGCAGTTCTTC. Translated, it gives CAWSAPSAGANNEQFF.

On this clone itself: This sample includes further DNA sequences coding for the same CDR3. The CDR3 nucleotides are TGTGCCAGTAGTATTGGACAGCATAGCAATCAGCCCCAGCATTTT. Translating gives CASSIGQHSNQPQHF. The rearrangement uses TRBV19 and TRBJ1-5; tentatively, D is TRBD1 (6 bases). The V end was cut by 3 bases, the J end by 0 bases, with 9 bases between. The CDR3 has 15 amino acids. Germline V lookup: CDR1 LNHDA, CDR2 SQIVND (reference sequence). The full variable domain, with the rest looked up from reference TRBV19 and TRBJ1-5, is DGGITQSPKYLFRKEGQNVTLSCEQNLNHDAMYWYRQDPGQGLRLIYYSQIVNDFQKGDIAEGYSVSREKKESFPLTVTSAQKNPTAFYLCASSIGQHSNQPQHFGDGTRLSIL.

There are a few counts of this clone. The rearrangement uses TRBV28 and TRBJ1-2; D remains unclear. Looked up from germline, CDR1 is MDHEN and CDR2 is SYDVKM. The V end lost 5 bases, the J end lost 2 bases, and 9 bases lay between the germline ends. CDR3 length equals 13 residues. The CDR3 protein is CASSPRENYGYTF. The CDR3 bases are TGTGCCAGCAGTCCCCGGGAGAACTATGGCTACACCTTC.

In the case of this clone: Other DNA sequences from this sample encode an identical CDR3 as well. V gene TRBV4-3 combines with J gene TRBJ2-3, with 10 bases matching TRBD2. V lost 1 base, J lost 5 bases, and 0 bases stayed unmatched. This CDR3 has 14 amino acids. Looked up from germline, CDR1 is LGHNA and CDR2 is YSLEER. CDR3 in amino acids: CASSQGLAGDTQYF. For the CDR3, the DNA is TGCGCCAGCAGCCAAGGACTAGCGGGAGATACGCAGTATTTT.

J is TRBJ2-1 and V is TRBV11-3; 7 nucleotides agree with TRBD2. The CDR3 is 14 residues long. The germline CDR1 and CDR2 sequences are SGHNT and YENEEA. Trimming removed 5 bases from V and 4 bases from J; junction bases left unmatched: 5. In nucleotides, the CDR3 is TGTGCCAGCAGCGCGGGAGAGGCGTACAATGAGCAGTTCTTC. It yields the protein CASSAGEAYNEQFF. Full variable domain (missing parts from reference TRBV11-3 and TRBJ2-1): EAGVVQSPRYKIIEKKQPVAFWCNPISGHNTLYWYLQNLGQGPELLIRYENEEAVDDSQLPKDRFSAERLKGVDSTLKIQPAELGDSAVYLCASSAGEAYNEQFFGPGTRLTVL.

The gene calls are TRBV2 and TRBJ1-1; 7 nucleotides agree with TRBD1. V shed 4 bases and J 11 bases; nucleotides not matched to a gene: 4. This CDR3 spans 11 amino acids. Germline values: CDR1 SNHLY, CDR2 FYNNEI. The CDR3, as DNA: TGTGCCAGCAGTGCTGACAGGGTTGCTTTCTTT. It yields the protein CASSADRVAFF.

The chain employs TRBV3-1 (or the pseudogene TRBV3-2) and TRBJ1-2, with D perhaps matching TRBD1 (6 bases). The V end was cut by 2 bases, the J end by 5 bases, with 12 bases between. Germline CDR1 and CDR2: LGHDT and YNNKEL (reference sequence). This CDR3 contains 14 residues. In DNA form, the CDR3 reads TGTGCCAGCAGCCAAACAAAGGGGGGGTATGGCTACACCTTC. Translating it yields CASSQTKGGYGYTF.

The chain employs TRBV3-1 (or the pseudogene TRBV3-2) and TRBJ2-7, with TRBD2 matching 8 bases. The ends lost 0 bases at V and 2 bases at J; junction bases unmatched: 6. The CDR3 consists of 16 residues. The germline gives CDR1 LGHDT, CDR2 YNNKEL (reference sequence). CDR3 residues: CASSQETLAGPYEQYV. The CDR3 DNA is TGTGCCAGCAGCCAAGAGACCCTAGCGGGCCCCTACGAGCAGTACGTC.